This T cell receptor (beta chain) appears in the sequencing data of a study of shared clonotypes between healthy human individuals. The data were produced by immunoSEQ multiplex PCR, yet TCRdb's version contains in-frame clones alone and is incomplete. The sample contains 2 million to 2.5 million clones, 80% to 95% of which appear only once. V was trimmed by 2 bases and J by 0 bases, leaving 6 bases between them. The CDR3 consists of 14 residues. The V gene's germline CDR1 is SGHRS and CDR2 YFSETQ. This clone was detected only a few times. At the DNA level, this CDR3 is encoded by other sequences in the same sample as well.

The TCR originated in a man aged 18 to 29 in good health. Some clones in this sample may be carry-over from other donors' samples. V and J are TRBV5-1 and TRBJ2-1; D not resolved. Sequencing used naive CD4+ T cells from PBMCs. Subset here: CD45RA+ positively selected. The CDR3 here is CASSLESSYNEQFF. The CDR3 nucleotides are TGCGCCAGCAGCTTAGAGAGCTCCTACAATGAGCAGTTCTTC.